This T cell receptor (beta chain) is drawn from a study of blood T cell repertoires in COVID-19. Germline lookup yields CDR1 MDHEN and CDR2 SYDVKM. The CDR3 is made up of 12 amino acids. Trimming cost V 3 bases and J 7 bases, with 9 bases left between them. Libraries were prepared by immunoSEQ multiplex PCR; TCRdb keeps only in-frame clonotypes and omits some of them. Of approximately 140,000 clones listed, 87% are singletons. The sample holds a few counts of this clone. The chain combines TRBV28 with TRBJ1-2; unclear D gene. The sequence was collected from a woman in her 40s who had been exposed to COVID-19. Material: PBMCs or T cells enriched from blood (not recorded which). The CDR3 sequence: CASSFEETGYTF. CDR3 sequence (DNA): TGTGCCAGCAGTTTCGAGGAAACTGGCTACACCTTC.